Listed below are T cell receptor beta chains from one sample, sequenced in a study of T cells of healthy individuals. TCRdb independently ran MiXCR on the 5' RACE reads; one entry per CDR3 protein. The table shows 100,000 or so distinct CDR3 sequences, with 17% occurring only once. The receptors shown here come from a human donor in good health. The CDR3 runs from the conserved cysteine through the conserved F or W. A D gene is named only where the DNA matches it firmly. Clone size is stated in some rows and not others, as once, few, many or a class when expanded.

>few|TRBJ2-3|TRBV6-2/TRBV6-3|.|14
CASSWDLPPDTQYF
TGTGCCAGCAGCTGGGACTTGCCTCCGGATACGCAGTATTTT
>many|TRBJ1-4|TRBV15|.|13
CATRQGPNEKLFF
TGTGCCACCAGACAGGGCCCGAATGAAAAACTGTTTTTT
>few|TRBJ2-7|TRBV28|TRBD2|22
CASSYLGREGRLTSPSSYEQYF
TGTGCCAGCAGTTATTTGGGGCGGGAGGGCCGACTCACCTCCCCGAGCTCCTACGAGCAGTACTTC
>few|TRBJ1-2|TRBV6-6|.|12
CASVKQSYGYTF
TGTGCCAGCGTAAAACAGTCCTATGGCTACACCTTC
>few|TRBJ2-1|TRBV28|TRBD2|16
CASSLPGGSSYNEQFF
TGTGCCAGCAGTTTACCGGGGGGGAGCTCCTACAATGAGCAGTTCTTC
>few|TRBJ1-5|TRBV3-1|.|15
CASSGDTASNQPQHF
TGTGCCAGCAGCGGGGACACAGCTAGCAATCAGCCCCAGCATTTT
>.|TRBJ1-6|TRBV6-5|.|14
CASSYDGRNSPLHF
TGTGCCAGCAGTTACGATGGCAGGAATTCACCCCTCCACTTT
>few|TRBJ2-7|TRBV7-8|.|19
CASRSTGSKAGSSSYEQYF
TGTGCCAGCAGGTCTACAGGGTCTAAGGCGGGCTCTAGCTCCTACGAGCAGTACTTC
>few|TRBJ1-5|TRBV5-5|TRBD1|14
CASSWDRASQPQHF
TGTGCCAGCAGCTGGGACAGGGCTAGTCAGCCCCAGCATTTT
>.|TRBJ1-5|TRBV19|.|13
CASSMVLNQPQHF
TGTGCCAGTAGTATGGTCCTCAATCAGCCCCAGCATTTT
>.|TRBJ2-3|TRBV20-1|TRBD2|14
CSARATGRADTQYF
TGCAGTGCTAGAGCAACGGGGAGGGCAGATACGCAGTATTTT
>.|TRBJ2-1|TRBV10-3|.|16
CAIGNSKNINYNEQFF
TGTGCCATCGGAAACTCCAAGAACATCAATTACAATGAGCAGTTCTTC
>.|TRBJ2-7|TRBV5-8|.|18
CASSLPGSGFLRSYEQYF
TGTGCCAGCAGCTTGCCTGGGTCAGGCTTCTTACGATCCTACGAGCAGTACTTC
>few|TRBJ1-1|TRBV18|.|16
CASSGPRGGMNTEAFF
TGTGCCAGCTCGGGCCCTCGGGGGGGGATGAACACTGAAGCTTTCTTT
>few|TRBJ1-6|TRBV5-1|.|14
CASSLGREGSPLHF
TGCGCCAGCAGCTTGGGCAGGGAAGGATCACCCCTCCACTTT
>.|TRBJ1-1|TRBV29-1|.|11
CSAHKNTEAFF
TGCAGCGCCCACAAGAACACTGAAGCTTTCTTT
>few|TRBJ1-3|TRBV2|TRBD1|14
CASSRDSSGNTIYF
TGTGCCAGCTCCCGGGACAGCTCTGGAAACACCATATATTTT
>.|TRBJ1-2|TRBV5-6|.|16
CASSLDGGPGLYGYTF
TGTGCCAGCAGCTTGGACGGGGGCCCGGGGCTCTATGGCTACACCTTC
>.|TRBJ1-2|TRBV6-6|.|11
CASSYSIGYTF
TGTGCCAGCAGTTACTCGATTGGCTACACCTTC
>few|TRBJ2-5|TRBV20-1|.|13
CSANDRSQETQYF
TGCAGTGCTAACGACAGGAGCCAAGAGACCCAGTACTTC
>.|TRBJ2-3|TRBV5-6|TRBD2|15
CASSTGLANADTQYF
TGTGCCAGCAGCACGGGACTAGCGAACGCAGATACGCAGTATTTT
>.|TRBJ2-7|TRBV4-1|.|16
CASSQTELADKGEQYF
TGCGCCAGCAGCCAAACCGAACTCGCGGACAAAGGCGAGCAGTACTTC
>many|TRBJ2-3|TRBV28|.|14
CASTPSDTTDTQYF
TGTGCCAGTACCCCCTCCGACACCACAGATACGCAGTATTTT
>.|TRBJ2-5|TRBV7-8|TRBD2|15
CASSITSGDFETQYF
TGTGCCAGCAGTATAACTAGCGGGGATTTTGAGACCCAGTACTTC
>few|TRBJ2-1|TRBV11-1|.|16
CASSPYGNTGDNEQFF
TGTGCCAGCAGCCCTTATGGGAATACTGGAGACAATGAGCAGTTCTTC
>many|TRBJ2-2|TRBV6-5|TRBD2|14
CASSYGTNPGELFF
TGTGCCAGCAGTTACGGGACTAATCCCGGGGAGCTGTTTTTT
>.|TRBJ2-2|TRBV20-1|.|14
CSARGHLPSGELFF
TGCAGTGCTAGAGGTCATCTTCCGTCCGGGGAGCTGTTTTTT
>.|TRBJ2-5|TRBV12-3/TRBV12-4|.|15
CASSSQNRGIETQYF
TGTGCCAGCAGTTCCCAGAATCGGGGGATAGAGACCCAGTACTTC
>many|TRBJ1-1|TRBV5-1|.|13
CASSLEGMTEAFF
TGCGCCAGCAGCTTGGAAGGAATGACTGAAGCTTTCTTT
>.|TRBJ2-3|TRBV12-3/TRBV12-4|TRBD2|16
CASRPLAGWVTDTQYF
TGTGCCAGCAGACCCCTAGCGGGATGGGTCACAGATACGCAGTATTTT
>.|TRBJ2-7|TRBV3-1|TRBD2|19
CASSQDTSGRGVGPYEQYF
TGTGCCAGCAGCCAAGATACTAGCGGGAGAGGTGTTGGGCCCTACGAGCAGTACTTC
>few|TRBJ1-6|TRBV4-2|.|13
CASSPGINSPLHF
TGTGCCAGCAGCCCGGGGATTAATTCACCCCTCCACTTT
>many|TRBJ2-5|TRBV29-1|.|14
CSVDAGLDQETQYF
TGCAGCGTTGACGCGGGGTTGGATCAAGAGACCCAGTACTTC
>many|TRBJ2-1|TRBV27|.|16
CASSQPEGIPYNEQFF
TGTGCCAGCAGCCAACCCGAGGGGATTCCCTACAATGAGCAGTTCTTC
>.|TRBJ2-7|TRBV28|.|13
CASSFRGGREQYF
TGTGCCAGCAGTTTTAGGGGCGGACGGGAGCAGTACTTC
>many|TRBJ2-1|TRBV29-1|.|14
CSGRRGSSYNEQFF
TGCAGCGGCCGACGGGGGAGCTCCTACAATGAGCAGTTCTTC
>few|TRBJ2-6|TRBV19|.|13
CASSIAGANVLTF
TGTGCCAGTAGTATAGCTGGGGCCAACGTCCTGACTTTC
>many|TRBJ2-1|TRBV6-4|TRBD2|14
CASSDSGGANEQFF
TGTGCCAGCAGTGATAGCGGGGGGGCCAATGAGCAGTTCTTC
>.|TRBJ1-1|TRBV29-1|.|14
CSARDSSRATEAFF
TGCAGTGCTAGAGATAGCAGCCGGGCCACTGAAGCTTTCTTT